This T cell receptor beta chain came from a study of T-cell memory formation after mild COVID-19. For this clonotype: No antigen is known for it.

MiXCR was run by TCRdb on the 5' RACE reads, yielding one entry per CDR3 protein. The table includes approximately 300,000 distinct CDR3 sequences, more than 15% detected once. Whole-study results and caveats: Balance between CD4 and CD8 was seen in clones contracting day 15 to 85, and a CD4+ lean was seen in later expanders.

This CDR3 contains 11 residues. The germline V gene has CDR1 SGHTA and CDR2 FQGNSA. Trimming removed 6 bases at V and 1 base at J, with 3 bases between. Sequencing was performed on PBMCs or a T cell subset sorted from them (not recorded which). The V call is TRBV7-2, the J call TRBJ1-2, with D unresolved. The clonotype was recovered from a man younger than 30 who had mild COVID-19 (a few samples of this study predate the infection). Cell type and time point are not known. The CDR3 spells CASRGNYGYTF. DNA of the CDR3: TGTGCCAGCAGGGGTAACTATGGCTACACCTTC.